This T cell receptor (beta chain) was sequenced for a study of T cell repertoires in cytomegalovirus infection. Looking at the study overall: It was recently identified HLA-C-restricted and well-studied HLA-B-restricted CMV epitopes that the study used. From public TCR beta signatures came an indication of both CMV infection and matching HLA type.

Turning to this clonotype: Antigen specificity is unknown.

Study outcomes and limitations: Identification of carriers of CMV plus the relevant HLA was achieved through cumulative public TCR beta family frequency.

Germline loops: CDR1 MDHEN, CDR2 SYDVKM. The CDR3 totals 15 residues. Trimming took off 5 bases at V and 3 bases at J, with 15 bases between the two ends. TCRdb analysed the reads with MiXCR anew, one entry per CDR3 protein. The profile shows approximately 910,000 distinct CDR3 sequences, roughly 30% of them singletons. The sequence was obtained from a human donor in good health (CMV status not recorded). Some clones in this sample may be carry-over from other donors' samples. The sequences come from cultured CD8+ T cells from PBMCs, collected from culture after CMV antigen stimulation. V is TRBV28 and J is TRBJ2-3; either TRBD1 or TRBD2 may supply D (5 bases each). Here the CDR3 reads CASSLSGPTTDTQYF. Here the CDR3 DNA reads TGTGCCAGCAGTCTCTCGGGACCCACGACAGATACGCAGTATTTT.